This T cell receptor beta chain derives from a study of naive and memory T cell subsets. Study observations and caveats: Clonotypes are single alpha or beta chains, not paired receptors. Over 95% of naive TCR sequences appeared only once, unlike memory subsets. In CD4 and CD8 cells, diversity dropped from naive through EMRA.

The germline V gene encodes CDR1 MDHEN and CDR2 SYDVKM. V lost 2 bases and J 1 base, leaving 5 bases between the germline ends. CDR3 length equals 13 residues. The beta constant-region primer was an equimolar mix of two oligonucleotides covering TRBC1 and TRBC2. Four rounds of PCR amplified the ligated cDNA using nested alpha and beta constant-region primers plus SP2. TCRdb recomputed calls from the UMI-ligation and nested PCR reads with MiXCR, one row per CDR3 protein. The sample holds roughly 130,000 distinct CDR3 sequences, 30% to 45% seen once. This clonotype was seen a handful of times. Its specificity is not known.

The chain has TRBV28 and TRBJ1-1; D unresolved. The receptor was isolated from a human donor in good health. Sample: central memory CD4+ T cells from blood. The CDR3 bases are TGTGCCAGCAGTTTACCTCAGAACACTGAAGCTTTCTTT. Encoded protein: CASSLPQNTEAFF.